This T cell receptor beta chain was identified in a study of blood T cell repertoires in COVID-19. Study details: Donors in the United States, Italy and Spain gave samples during acute or convalescent COVID-19. The cDNA or gDNA used as material had been derived from T cells, B-cell-depleted T cells, or PBMCs.

In the authors' methods: Using reference gene primer amplification, nucleated cell counts were estimated. Clones were sequenced by immunoSEQ multiplex PCR, and TCRdb holds only the in-frame ones, with some missing. V and J calls and clone size come straight from that table; D and trimming were deduced from the DNA. The table shows approximately 210,000 clones, with around 82% occurring only once. CDR1 is MGHRA and CDR2 is YSYEKL in the germline V gene. V was trimmed by 4 bases and J by 0 bases, leaving 10 bases between them. The CDR3 length is 16 residues. The TCR originated in a middle-aged woman with active or convalescent COVID-19. The chain joins TRBV4-1 to TRBJ2-6; unclear D gene. Sequencing was performed on peripheral blood. CDR3 nucleotides: TGCGCCAGCAGCCGATCTAAGAGCTCTGGGGCCAACGTCCTGACTTTC. This gives the protein CASSRSKSSGANVLTF.